One sample yielded the 32 T cell receptor beta chains listed below, sequenced in a study of cytomegalovirus exposure and HLA in healthy donors. The PCR had 60 Vbeta and 13 Jbeta primers. Clones were sequenced by immunoSEQ multiplex PCR, and TCRdb holds only the in-frame ones, with some missing. This table has 60,000 to 75,000 clones, 80% to 90% appearing once. Material: PBMCs. These receptors originate from a young woman in good health and CMV-seropositive.

This clone was observed a handful of times. The rearrangement uses TRBV11-2 and TRBJ1-1; D is possibly TRBD1 (5 bases). CDR1 SGHAT and CDR2 FQNNGV come from the germline V gene. V was clipped by 5 bases and J by 3 bases, with 16 bases between them. The CDR3 runs 15 residues. The CDR3 spells CASSTSGGADTEAFF. DNA for the CDR3: TGTGCCAGCAGCACTAGCGGAGGGGCTGACACTGAAGCTTTCTTT. Combining the CDR3 with reference TRBV11-2 and TRBJ1-1 gives the whole variable domain EAGVAQSPRYKIIEKRQSVAFWCNPISGHATLYWYQQILGQGPKLLIQFQNNGVVDDSQLPKDRFSAERLKGVDSTLKIQPAKLEDSAVYLCASSTSGGADTEAFFGQGTRLTVV.

This rearrangement joins TRBV2 to TRBJ2-3; TRBD2 matches 8 bases. Germline lookup yields CDR1 SNHLY and CDR2 FYNNEI. This CDR3 is built from 16 residues. The J segment lost 6 bases and the V segment lost 4 bases, leaving 12 bases of the junction unmatched. CDR3 coding DNA: TGTGCCAGCAGTGTTAGCGGGGACCCTAGCTGGGATACGCAGTATTTT. Protein: CASSVSGDPSWDTQYF.

The chain combines TRBV5-1 with TRBJ2-1; 12 positions match TRBD1. The CDR3 loop spans 15 amino acids. Germline CDR1 SGHRS, CDR2 YFSETQ. V gave up 4 bases and J gave up 7 bases; unmatched junction bases: 6. The CDR3 loop is CASSPGQGALNEQFF. In DNA form, the CDR3 reads TGCGCCAGCAGCCCGGGACAGGGGGCGCTTAATGAGCAGTTCTTC. The full variable domain, its missing parts supplied by reference TRBV5-1 and TRBJ2-1, is KAGVTQTPRYLIKTRGQQVTLSCSPISGHRSVSWYQQTPGQGLQFLFEYFSETQRNKGNFPGRFSGRQFSNSRSEMNVSTLELGDSALYLCASSPGQGALNEQFFGPGTRLTVL.

The CDR3 nucleotides read TGTGCCAGCAGCAGATACCTAGCGGGAGGGGTGGTCAAAAACATTCAGTACTTC. Translation gives CASSRYLAGGVVKNIQYF. This chain joins TRBV2 and TRBJ2-4, with 12 nucleotides matching TRBD2. V shed 6 bases, J shed 3 bases, and the junction held 12 bases outside the gene matches. CDR1 SNHLY and CDR2 FYNNEI come from the germline V gene. The CDR3 loop spans 18 amino acids. The variable domain in full, completed from reference TRBV2 and TRBJ2-4, reads EPEVTQTPSHQVTQMGQEVILRCVPISNHLYFYWYRQILGQKVEFLVSFYNNEISEKSEIFDDQFSVERPDGSNFTLKIRSTKLEDSAMYFCASSRYLAGGVVKNIQYFGAGTRLSVL.

This clone was counted between two and nine times. CDR3 amino acids: CASSSLAGGTQFF. The CDR3 DNA sequence: TGCGCCAGCAGTTCCCTAGCGGGAGGTACCCAGTTCTTC. The chain combines TRBV10-1 with TRBJ2-1, with TRBD2 matching over 11 bases. The CDR3 is 13 amino acids. Germline loops: CDR1 WNHNN, CDR2 SYGVQD (reference sequence). V trimming: 5 bases; J trimming: 13 bases; junction bases outside the gene matches: 7.

The chain carries TRBV19 and TRBJ2-3; tentatively, D is TRBD1 (6 bases). The length of the CDR3 is 12 residues. Trimming removed 5 bases from V and 11 bases from J, with 14 bases in between. CDR1 and CDR2 (germline): LNHDA, SQIVND (reference sequence). The CDR3 sequence is CASSPWTAEQYF. In nucleotides, the CDR3 is TGTGCCAGTAGTCCCTGGACAGCTGAGCAGTATTTT.

This rearrangement joins TRBV28 to TRBJ2-7; TRBD2 aligns across 8 bases. The germline V gene encodes CDR1 MDHEN and CDR2 SYDVKM. The J segment lost 3 bases and the V segment lost 6 bases, leaving 1 base of the junction unmatched. The CDR3 runs to 12 residues. The CDR3 nucleotides read TGTGCCAGCAGAACTAGCGGCTACGAGCAGTACTTC. This gives the protein CASRTSGYEQYF.

The chain links TRBV10-3 to TRBJ2-3, with 10 bases fitting TRBD2. The germline CDR1 and CDR2 sequences are ENHRY and SYGVKD. The ends lost 6 bases at V and 7 bases at J; junction bases unmatched: 7. The CDR3 is 14 amino acids. The CDR3 DNA reads TGTGCCATCAGCCCTAGCGGGAGTGAGAATACGCAGTATTTT. This translates into CAISPSGSENTQYF.

The chain combines TRBV4-1 with TRBJ2-1; 13 nucleotides align to TRBD2. CDR3 length: 19 amino acids. CDR1 and CDR2 (germline): MGHRA, YSYEKL. V lost 3 bases to trimming and J lost 6 bases; unmatched junction nucleotides: 14. The CDR3 DNA reads TGCGCCAGCAGCCAGAAGAGCACGGGACTAGCGGGAAAGGGCAATGAGCAGTTCTTC. This encodes CASSQKSTGLAGKGNEQFF.

This chain uses TRBV4-1 with TRBJ1-5, with 10 bases fitting TRBD1. The V and J ends lost 3 bases and 2 bases, in that order; junction bases with no gene match: 7. This CDR3 comprises 17 residues. Germline V gene sequence: CDR1 MGHRA, CDR2 YSYEKL. The CDR3 DNA reads TGCGCCAGCAGCCAGGGACAGGGGCGGGGTGGCAATCAGCCCCAGCATTTT. Translated: CASSQGQGRGGNQPQHF.

This chain uses TRBV28 with TRBJ2-3, with 8 positions matching TRBD1. The CDR3 loop spans 14 amino acids. Trimming took 9 bases from V and 2 from J; bases not matched to a gene: 7. Germline CDR1 and CDR2: MDHEN and SYDVKM. CDR3 protein: CASRDRSYTDTQYF. For the CDR3, the DNA is TGTGCCAGTCGGGACAGGAGTTACACAGATACGCAGTATTTT.

The V gene is TRBV28, the J gene TRBJ2-7; maybe TRBD1 (7 bases). The CDR3 sequence is 15 residues long. The germline gives CDR1 MDHEN, CDR2 SYDVKM. Trimming pared 2 bases from V and 4 bases from J, leaving 15 bases between. The CDR3 DNA sequence: TGTGCCAGCAGTTTAGCGGGACAGCCGATATACGAGCAGTACTTC. This gives the protein CASSLAGQPIYEQYF.

In nucleotides, the CDR3 is TGTGCCAGCAGTTACCTACGGCAGGCCTACGAGCAGTACTTC. Protein product: CASSYLRQAYEQYF. V usage is TRBV6-5 and J usage is TRBJ2-7; D is unclear. The CDR3 totals 14 residues. In germline, CDR1 is MNHEY, CDR2 SVGAGI. V lost 2 bases and J 2 bases, leaving 10 bases between the germline ends.

This chain links TRBV19 with TRBJ2-6, with D unclear. Trimming shortened V by 3 bases and J by 0 bases, and 9 bases separated the two germline ends. CDR3 length: 16 residues. In germline, CDR1 is LNHDA, CDR2 SQIVND (reference sequence). CDR3: CASSIWSGSGANVLTF. The CDR3 nucleotides read TGTGCCAGTAGTATCTGGTCGGGCTCTGGGGCCAACGTCCTGACTTTC.

This chain links TRBV25-1 with TRBJ2-1; D ambiguous. CDR3 length equals 12 residues. V lost 7 bases, J lost 0 bases, and 4 bases lay in between. The germline CDR1 and CDR2 sequences are MGHDK and SYGVNS. The CDR3 reads CASTYSYNEQFF. The DNA for the CDR3 is TGTGCCAGCACCTACTCCTACAATGAGCAGTTCTTC. Combining the CDR3 with reference TRBV25-1 and TRBJ2-1 gives the whole variable domain EADIYQTPRYLVIGTGKKITLECSQTMGHDKMYWYQQDPGMELHLIHYSYGVNSTEKGDLSSESTVSRIRTEHFPLTLESARPSHTSQYLCASTYSYNEQFFGPGTRLTVL.

The chain is built from TRBV25-1 and TRBJ2-5; 10 bases agree with TRBD2. CDR3 length: 15 amino acids. Trimming cost V 1 base and J 5 bases; bases outside gene matches: 4. Germline V gene sequence: CDR1 MGHDK, CDR2 SYGVNS. The CDR3 DNA reads TGTGCCAGCAGTGAATCCCTAGCGGGAGTTGAGACCCAGTACTTC. Translating gives CASSESLAGVETQYF.

V and J are TRBV10-2 and TRBJ2-5, with D possibly matching TRBD2 (6 bases). The CDR3 sequence is 14 residues long. Germline V lookup: CDR1 WSHSY, CDR2 SAAADI. Trimming shortened V by 7 bases and J by 4 bases, and 16 bases separated the two germline ends. The CDR3 protein is CASKGPGEAETQYF. The CDR3 coding sequence is TGCGCCAGCAAAGGCCCGGGGGAGGCAGAGACCCAGTACTTC.

As to this clone: The identical CDR3 is also encoded by other nucleotide sequences in the sample. V is TRBV7-6 and J is TRBJ2-5, with 7 bases identical to TRBD1. The DNA end is more similar to TRBJ2-7, so the J call may be wrong. The CDR3 is 16 residues long. The germline V gene has CDR1 SGHVS and CDR2 FNYEAQ. This chain's CDR3 is CASSSLGTAPIYEQYF. CDR3 coding DNA: TGTGCCAGCAGCTCCCTCGGGACAGCACCTATCTACGAGCAGTACTTC.

The rearrangement joins TRBV11-3 to TRBJ2-1; perhaps TRBD2 as D (7 bases). CDR3 length: 14 amino acids. V was pared by 5 bases and J by 5 bases, with 13 bases between. In germline, CDR1 is SGHNT, CDR2 YENEEA. The CDR3 nucleotides are TGTGCCAGCAGCCGGGGGGCGGGGGACAATGAGCAGTTCTTC. It encodes CASSRGAGDNEQFF.

V usage is TRBV6-6 and J usage is TRBJ2-5, with D tentatively TRBD2 (6 bases). V was trimmed by 2 bases and J by 4 bases, leaving 11 bases between them. Germline V gene lookup returns CDR1 MNHNY and CDR2 SVGAGI (reference sequence). The CDR3 length is 14 residues. In nucleotides, the CDR3 is TGTGCCAGCAGTTACGGCGGGGATGTAGAGACCCAGTACTTC. Its protein is CASSYGGDVETQYF.

This rearrangement joins TRBV5-1 to TRBJ2-2, with 9 bases fitting TRBD1. The CDR3 totals 16 residues. The V gene end was trimmed by 3 bases and the J gene end by 2 bases; junction bases not matched to a gene: 5. Per germline, CDR1 SGHRS and CDR2 YFSETQ. The CDR3 nucleotides read TGCGCCAGCAGCTCGGGACAGGGAGCCAACACCGGGGAGCTGTTTTTT. This translates into CASSSGQGANTGELFF.

The chain couples TRBV5-1 to TRBJ1-1; 11 bases are a match to TRBD1. The CDR3 runs 18 residues. Trimming took 0 bases from V and 3 from J; bases not matched to a gene: 10. CDR1 is SGHRS and CDR2 is YFSETQ in the germline V gene. The CDR3 DNA reads as TGCGCCAGCAGCTTGGCCCCCGGGACAGGGGGAAGGGACACTGAAGCTTTCTTT. This codes for CASSLAPGTGGRDTEAFF.

The chain employs TRBV30 and TRBJ2-2, with 7 bases aligning to TRBD1. CDR1 GTSNPN and CDR2 SVGIG come from the germline V gene (reference sequence). Trimming cost V 6 bases and J 2 bases; bases outside gene matches: 6. This CDR3 contains 14 residues. The chain's CDR3 is CACATGFNTGELFF. The CDR3 DNA reads TGTGCCTGCGCGACAGGGTTTAACACCGGGGAGCTGTTTTTT.

Comment on this clone: Mismatch with germline at one junction end may stem from a read error. The J gene is TRBJ1-4, the V gene TRBV4-1; TRBD1 aligns across 12 bases. Looked up from germline, CDR1 is MGHRA and CDR2 is YSYEKL. The CDR3 spans 16 residues. The CDR3 sequence: CASRQVGTGGAEKLFF. The CDR3 DNA reads TGCGCCAGCAGACAAGTGGGGACAGGGGGCGCCGAAAAACTGTTTTTT.

This clone is a singleton in its sample. The rearrangement uses TRBV27 and TRBJ2-1, with 8 nucleotides matching TRBD2. In germline, CDR1 is MNHEY, CDR2 SMNVEV (reference sequence). The CDR3 runs 12 residues. The V segment lost 6 bases and the J segment 7 bases; nucleotides outside the gene matches: 2. Here the CDR3 DNA reads TGTGCCAGCAGACTAGCGGAGAATGAGCAGTTCTTC. This encodes CASRLAENEQFF.

The chain links TRBV5-1 to TRBJ2-1, with a tentative D call TRBD2 (6 bases). The germline V gene has CDR1 SGHRS and CDR2 YFSETQ. V was cut by 2 bases and J by 1 base, with 7 bases left in between. The CDR3 sequence is 14 residues long. CDR3 amino acids: CASSFGGSYNEQFF. CDR3 nucleotide sequence: TGCGCCAGCAGCTTCGGGGGATCCTACAATGAGCAGTTCTTC.

V is TRBV6-4 and J is TRBJ2-7; 7 nucleotides agree with TRBD2. Germline CDR1 MRHNA, CDR2 SNTAGT. The CDR3 is 18 residues long. V dropped 0 bases and J dropped 2; count of bases not matched to a gene: 13. Here the CDR3 DNA reads TGTGCCAGCAGTGACTCGGGTCTAGCGGTCCACCGTACCTACGAGCAGTACTTC. It codes for CASSDSGLAVHRTYEQYF.

The J gene is TRBJ1-5, the V gene TRBV6-5; D perhaps matches TRBD1 (6 bases). In germline, CDR1 is MNHEY, CDR2 SVGAGI. V lost 6 bases and J lost 6, with 12 bases in between. This CDR3 is built from 13 residues. This CDR3 is CASSPGEGQPQHF. In DNA, the CDR3 is TGTGCCAGCAGCCCAGGGGAGGGTCAGCCCCAGCATTTT.

This chain uses TRBV19 with TRBJ1-1; the D gene is possibly TRBD1 (5 bases). This CDR3 is built from 14 residues. The V gene lost 8 bases and the J gene lost 3 bases, with 16 bases spanning the gap. Germline CDR1 is LNHDA and CDR2 is SQIVND (reference sequence). CDR3 protein: CASGFGGTYTEAFF. In DNA form, the CDR3 reads TGTGCCAGTGGTTTCGGGGGGACGTACACTGAAGCTTTCTTT.

The V and J genes are TRBV28 and TRBJ2-1; TRBD2 aligns across 11 bases. CDR1 is MDHEN and CDR2 is SYDVKM in the germline V gene. The CDR3 spans 15 residues. J was trimmed by 4 bases and V by 5 bases; bases with no gene match: 4. CDR3 DNA: TGTGCCAGCAGTCCCACTAGCGGGAGTTACAATGAGCAGTTCTTC. It specifies CASSPTSGSYNEQFF.

This chain links TRBV28 with TRBJ1-1; D uncertain. Deletions cut 5 bases from V and 0 bases from J, with 16 bases between. The CDR3 loop spans 16 amino acids. CDR1 is MDHEN, CDR2 SYDVKM, per germline. In nucleotides, the CDR3 is TGTGCCAGCAGTAACATAGCGGCAGGATTGAACACTGAAGCTTTCTTT. Encoded protein: CASSNIAAGLNTEAFF.

The chain is built from TRBV29-1 and TRBJ2-1; D is ambiguous. In germline, CDR1 is SQVTM, CDR2 ANQGSEA. V was shortened by 4 bases and J by 5 bases, with 6 bases between the two germline ends. This CDR3 has 11 amino acids. The CDR3: CSVAANNEQFF. The DNA for the CDR3 is TGCAGCGTTGCTGCGAACAATGAGCAGTTCTTC.